Sequencing of this TCR beta chain was carried out in a study of T cells in Graves' hyperthyroidism and ophthalmopathy. Diagnoses were made from clinical symptoms, serum measures (thyroxine and TRAb), thyroid ultrasound and orbital computed tomography. Authors of the study amplified TCR beta CDR3 regions from RNA transcripts. TCR CDR3 regions were first amplified by RT-PCR with HTBI primers. Each CDR3 protein is one row after TCRdb ran MiXCR on the multiplex PCR reads. The data contain about 840,000 distinct CDR3 sequences, about two fifths of them seen just once; the ten biggest clones take up approximately 8.7%. This clonotype was counted at least ten times. The ends were cut back, 4 bases at V and 4 bases at J, with 7 bases in the middle. The CDR3 loop spans 12 amino acids. The germline V gene encodes CDR1 SGHVS and CDR2 FNYEAQ.

The chain is built from TRBV7-6 and TRBJ1-1; no clear D. The clonotype was recovered from a man younger than 35 with Graves' hyperthyroidism. Sequencing was done on a sample of blood. CDR3 nucleotides: TGTGCCAGCAGCTCCTGGGGCACTGAAGCTTTCTTT. Translating it yields CASSSWGTEAFF.